This TCR beta chain was retrieved from a study of lymphopenia after photon versus proton radiotherapy. General observations from the study: Survival link was tested only in deceased patients; proton benefit remains a possibility. Proton therapy kept repertoires fairly stable, unlike photons, which gained effector/memory cells.

This CDR3 has 13 amino acids. Germline values: CDR1 MNHNS, CDR2 SASEGT. V gave up 7 bases and J gave up 5 bases, with 14 bases separating them. About this clone: Its specificity is not known.

Here immunoSEQ multiplex PCR was the method, and the copy in TCRdb shows in-frame clones only, minus some. The sample shows tens of thousands of clones, roughly 84% of them seen only once. V is TRBV6-1 and J is TRBJ1-1, with D hard to call. This receptor was taken from a woman in her 70s with pancreatic cancer. The sequencing used peripheral blood, collected from a patient treated with proton-based radiotherapy. Here the CDR3 reads CASMTGVYTEAFF. Written as DNA, the CDR3 is TGTGCCAGCATGACGGGCGTTTATACTGAAGCTTTCTTT.